The T cell receptor beta chain described here comes from a study of PD-L1 blockade in urothelial cancer. Study-wide context: Patients, treated from about 2014 onward, received atezolizumab 1,200 mg intravenously every 3 weeks.

Regarding time point: peripheral blood 6 weeks after treatment start. Patients' cancers were locally advanced or metastatic urothelial carcinomas. Patients yielded 1 to 8 samples each, pretreatment and on-treatment. On this clone: What it binds is not known.

Study results and limitations: Better progression-free and overall survival followed lower pretreatment blood clonality.

TCRdb's table, derived via immunoSEQ multiplex PCR, lists solely in-frame clones and lacks some. The sample records roughly 100,000 clones, roughly 85% being singletons. Germline values: CDR1 LNHDA, CDR2 SQIVND (reference sequence). With 4 bases removed from V and 1 base from J, the gap between germline ends came to 19 bases. CDR3 length: 17 residues. This clonotype originated in a man between 65 and 85 years old with urothelial cancer. The sample here was PBMCs, taken around atezolizumab (anti-PD-L1) treatment. V is TRBV19 and J is TRBJ1-1, with a tentative D call TRBD1 (5 bases). The CDR3 DNA is TGTGCCAGTAGTAGAGCACCCCTCGGGGGTTCGAACACTGAAGCTTTCTTT. Translation gives CASSRAPLGGSNTEAFF. The full variable domain, completed using reference TRBV19 and TRBJ1-1, is DGGITQSPKYLFRKEGQNVTLSCEQNLNHDAMYWYRQDPGQGLRLIYYSQIVNDFQKGDIAEGYSVSREKKESFPLTVTSAQKNPTAFYLCASSRAPLGGSNTEAFFGQGTRLTVV.